A selection of T cell receptor beta chains follows, all from one sample in a study of identical twins. One entry per CDR3 protein results from TCRdb running MiXCR on the 5' RACE reads. The sample has 1.5 million to 2 million distinct CDR3 sequences, around 33% seen once; the top ten hold around 0.25%. Sequenced: cord blood. These receptor sequences come from a newborn girl in good health. Both conserved end residues are part of each CDR3. The order of the fields is D gene, clone size, J gene, V gene, CDR3 protein, CDR3 DNA. A D gene is named only where the DNA matches it firmly. Size is omitted from some rows. Given values are once, few, many or a class for expanded clones.

TRBD2 | . | TRBJ2-1 | TRBV5-1 | CASSLGSGAGTGTYNEQFF | TGCGCCAGCAGCTTGGGTTCGGGAGCGGGGACTGGGACCTACAATGAGCAGTTCTTC
. | . | TRBJ1-2 | TRBV7-8 | CASSLAGPERRDYTF | TGTGCCAGCAGCTTAGCCGGGCCCGAGAGGCGAGACTACACCTTC
. | . | TRBJ1-2 | TRBV15 | CATSRDLGASYGYTF | TGTGCCACCAGCAGAGATCTGGGAGCAAGCTATGGCTACACCTTC
. | few | TRBJ2-1 | TRBV25-1 | CASSDRVSSYNEQFF | TGTGCCAGCAGTGACAGGGTTAGCTCCTACAATGAGCAGTTCTTC
TRBD2 | few | TRBJ2-7 | TRBV20-1 | CSVRGIAGGGSYYEQYF | TGCAGTGTGCGGGGTATAGCGGGGGGCGGTTCCTACTACGAGCAGTACTTC
. | . | TRBJ2-5 | TRBV12-3/TRBV12-4 | CASTLYKGRNEQYF | TGTGCCAGCACCTTATATAAGGGTAGAAATGAGCAGTACTTC
. | few | TRBJ2-7 | TRBV28 | CATQHGTGLYEQYF | TGTGCCACCCAGCACGGGACTGGCCTCTACGAGCAGTACTTC
TRBD2 | . | TRBJ2-3 | TRBV20-1 | CSARLPLAGTDTQYF | TGCAGTGCTAGACTCCCTCTAGCGGGCACAGATACGCAGTATTTT
. | . | TRBJ2-7 | TRBV2 | CASSEALLMGGGEQYF | TGTGCCAGCAGTGAAGCGCTTTTAATGGGAGGGGGCGAGCAGTACTTC
. | few | TRBJ2-1 | TRBV11-2 | CASSLSETQFF | TGTGCCAGCAGCTTATCAGAGACCCAGTTCTTC
. | . | TRBJ2-5 | TRBV5-1 | CASSFGGIQETQYF | TGCGCCAGCAGCTTCGGCGGGATTCAAGAGACCCAGTACTTC
TRBD1 | . | TRBJ2-4 | TRBV29-1 | CSAIPTGASSKYF | TGCAGCGCTATCCCGACAGGGGCCTCCTCGAAGTACTTC
. | . | TRBJ1-4 | TRBV7-2 | CASSFQRGTNEKLFF | TGTGCCAGCAGCTTTCAGAGGGGGACTAATGAAAAACTGTTTTTT
. | . | TRBJ2-7 | TRBV10-2 | CASSPFSGLAPYNEQYF | TGCGCCAGCAGTCCTTTTTCTGGGCTAGCTCCCTACAATGAGCAGTACTTC
. | . | TRBJ2-7 | TRBV19 | CASSIAPRTEQYF | TGTGCCAGTAGTATAGCTCCTAGAACCGAGCAGTACTTC
. | . | TRBJ2-7 | TRBV20-1 | CSASPWAEPNEQYF | TGCAGTGCTAGCCCATGGGCGGAACCCAATGAGCAGTACTTC
. | . | TRBJ2-1 | TRBV2 | CASSEALPRQFF | TGTGCCAGCAGTGAAGCGCTTCCCCGACAGTTCTTC
. | . | TRBJ2-7 | TRBV20-1 | CSARGRGSRVNPYEQYF | TGCAGTGCTAGAGGGAGAGGGTCTCGGGTAAACCCCTACGAGCAGTACTTC
. | few | TRBJ2-5 | TRBV20-1 | CSARASPPETQYF | TGCAGTGCTAGAGCTAGCCCCCCAGAGACCCAGTACTTC
TRBD1 | many | TRBJ2-4 | TRBV28 | CASGQAHAKNIQYF | TGTGCCAGTGGACAGGCTCATGCCAAAAACATTCAGTACTTC
. | few | TRBJ1-1 | TRBV6-5 | CASSYGGPTEAFF | TGTGCCAGCAGTTACGGGGGTCCCACTGAAGCTTTCTTT
. | few | TRBJ2-1 | TRBV21-1 | CASSGGSRAFDEQFF | TGTGCCAGCTCGGGTGGGAGCCGGGCATTCGATGAGCAGTTCTTC
. | few | TRBJ1-1 | TRBV25-1 | CASSAVWAPTEAFF | TGTGCCAGCAGTGCGGTCTGGGCGCCCACTGAAGCTTTCTTT
. | . | TRBJ2-6 | TRBV5-1 | CASSWERSGANVLTF | TGCGCCAGCAGCTGGGAACGCTCTGGGGCCAACGTCCTGACTTTC
TRBD1 | few | TRBJ2-5 | TRBV6-5 | CASSYRQGPRETQYF | TGTGCCAGCAGTTACCGACAGGGGCCCCGAGAGACCCAGTACTTC
. | few | TRBJ1-1 | TRBV5-1 | CASSLLQVNTEAFF | TGCGCCAGCAGCCTTTTACAGGTCAACACTGAAGCTTTCTTT
TRBD2 | . | TRBJ2-1 | TRBV2 | CASSPLAGVGAEQFF | TGTGCCAGCAGCCCCCTAGCGGGAGTGGGGGCTGAGCAGTTCTTC
TRBD1 | . | TRBJ2-4 | TRBV27 | CASSFMDRGSLGGIQYF | TGTGCCAGCAGTTTCATGGACAGGGGGTCTCTAGGGGGCATTCAGTACTTC
. | . | TRBJ1-4 | TRBV25-1 | CASSASYRAGTAEKLFF | TGTGCCAGCAGTGCTTCTTACAGGGCCGGGACTGCTGAAAAACTGTTTTTT
. | few | TRBJ2-3 | TRBV20-1 | CSATHLTADTQYF | TGCAGTGCTACACACCTAACCGCGGATACGCAGTATTTT
. | few | TRBJ2-7 | TRBV5-6 | CASSFLRGFRGLTRSSYEQYF | TGTGCCAGCAGCTTTTTAAGGGGATTCAGGGGTCTAACTAGGAGCTCCTACGAGCAGTACTTC
. | few | TRBJ2-1 | TRBV20-1 | CSASQGHEQFF | TGCAGTGCTAGTCAGGGGCATGAGCAGTTCTTC
TRBD2 | . | TRBJ2-1 | TRBV7-8 | CASSLRLARGVEQFF | TGTGCCAGCAGCTTAAGACTAGCGCGGGGTGTTGAGCAGTTCTTC
TRBD1 | . | TRBJ1-1 | TRBV3-1 | CASSLTGEPTEAFF | TGTGCCAGCAGCCTTACAGGGGAACCCACTGAAGCTTTCTTT